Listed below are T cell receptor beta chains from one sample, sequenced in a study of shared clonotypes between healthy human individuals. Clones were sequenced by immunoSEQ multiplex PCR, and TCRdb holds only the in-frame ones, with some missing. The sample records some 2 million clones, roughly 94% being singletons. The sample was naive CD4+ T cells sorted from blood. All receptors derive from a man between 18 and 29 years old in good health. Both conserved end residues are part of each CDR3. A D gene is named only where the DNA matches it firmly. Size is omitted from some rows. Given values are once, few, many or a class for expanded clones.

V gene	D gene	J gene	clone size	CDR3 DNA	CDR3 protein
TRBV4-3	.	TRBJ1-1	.	TGCGCCAGCAGCCAAGATGGGCGTGGGATCACTGAAGCTTTCTTT	CASSQDGRGITEAFF
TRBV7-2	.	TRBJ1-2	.	TGTGCCAGCAGCCCCCAGGTTCTGGGCCTAGTCTACTATGGCTACACCTTC	CASSPQVLGLVYYGYTF
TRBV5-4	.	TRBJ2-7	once	TGTGCCAGCAGACTGGACGGGGGCTGGGACGAGCAGTACTTC	CASRLDGGWDEQYF
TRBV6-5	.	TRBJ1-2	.	TGTGCCAGCAGTTCGCCGGGAGGGGGCTACACCTTC	CASSSPGGGYTF
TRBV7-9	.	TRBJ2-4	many	TGTGCCAGCACCTTGGACGTGGGGTTAGACATTCAGTACTTC	CASTLDVGLDIQYF
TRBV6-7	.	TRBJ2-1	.	TGTGCCAGCAGCCCCGGGGGCGGGAGTAGTTACAATGAGCAGTTCTTC	CASSPGGGSSYNEQFF
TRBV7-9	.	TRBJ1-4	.	TGTGCCAGCAGCTTACTGGCAGAAGCAACTAATGAAAAACTGTTTTTT	CASSLLAEATNEKLFF
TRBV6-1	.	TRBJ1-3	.	TGTGCCAGCAGTCCTGACGGGAGCTCTGGAAACACCATATATTTT	CASSPDGSSGNTIYF
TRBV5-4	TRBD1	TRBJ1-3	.	TGTGCCAGCAGCTTGGGACAGGGAGGCTCTGGAAACACCATATATTTT	CASSLGQGGSGNTIYF
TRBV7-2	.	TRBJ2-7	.	TGTGCCAGCAGAGAAAACACGATCTCCTACGAGCAGTACTTC	CASRENTISYEQYF
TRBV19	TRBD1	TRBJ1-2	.	TGTGCCAGTAGTTCGGGACAGTCTAACTATGGCTACACCTTC	CASSSGQSNYGYTF
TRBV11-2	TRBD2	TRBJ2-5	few	TGTGCCAGCAGCCTTAGTCCGGGACTAACGCAAGAGACCCAGTACTTC	CASSLSPGLTQETQYF
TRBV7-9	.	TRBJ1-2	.	TGTGCCAGCAGCCCCCGGACGGCGAACTATGGCTACACCTTC	CASSPRTANYGYTF
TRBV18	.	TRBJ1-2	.	TGTGCCAGCTCACCACCAACAGAACCCTATGGCTACACCTTC	CASSPPTEPYGYTF
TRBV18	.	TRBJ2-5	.	TGTGCCAGCTCACGGGCTAGACAAGAGACCCAGTACTTC	CASSRARQETQYF
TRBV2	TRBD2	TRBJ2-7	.	TGTGCCAGCAGTGTGTTAACTAGCGGGGGGGCGATACAGTACTTC	CASSVLTSGGAIQYF
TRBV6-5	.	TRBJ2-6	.	TGTGCCAGCAGGAAGCAGGGGCCTGGGGCCAACGTCCTGACTTTC	CASRKQGPGANVLTF
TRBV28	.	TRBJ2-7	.	TGTGCCAGCAGCCCTAGGGGGGCAGGGAGCTCCTACGAGCAGTACTTC	CASSPRGAGSSYEQYF
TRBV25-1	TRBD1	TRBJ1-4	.	TGTGCCAGCAGCCAGACAGGGGCGGATGAAAAACTGTTTTTT	CASSQTGADEKLFF
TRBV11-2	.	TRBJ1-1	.	TGTGCCAGCACCCCACTAATGAGTCGGCCGACAGGCTCGGGTTCTGAAGCTTTCTTT	CASTPLMSRPTGSGSEAFF
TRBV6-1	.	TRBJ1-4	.	TGTGCCAGCAGGGGGGATCATGAAAAACTGTTTTTT	CASRGDHEKLFF
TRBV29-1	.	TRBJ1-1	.	TGCAGCGTTGGGCCCACTGAAGCTTTCTTT	CSVGPTEAFF
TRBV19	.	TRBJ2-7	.	TGTGCCAGTAGTACCACTTTAAGCGGCTCCTACGAGCAGTACTTC	CASSTTLSGSYEQYF
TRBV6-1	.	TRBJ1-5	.	TGTGCCAGCAGTGAACCCGGACTCTATAGCAATCAGCCCCAGCATTTT	CASSEPGLYSNQPQHF
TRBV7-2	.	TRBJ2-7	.	TGTGCCAGCAGCTTAGGGACTACCTCCTACGAGCAGTACTTC	CASSLGTTSYEQYF
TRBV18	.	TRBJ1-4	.	TGTGCCAGCTCACGGTCAGGACTCGAAAAACTGTTTTTT	CASSRSGLEKLFF
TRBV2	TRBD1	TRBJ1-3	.	TGTGCCAGCAGCGCCTCCCCACAGGGGTCCTCCAAAGGTGGAAACACCATATATTTT	CASSASPQGSSKGGNTIYF
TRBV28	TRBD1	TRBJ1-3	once	TGTGCCAGCAGTTTATCACAGGGGAACGGAAACACCATATATTTT	CASSLSQGNGNTIYF
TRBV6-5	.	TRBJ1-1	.	TGTGCCAGCAGTCCCCGACAGCCGAACACTGAAGCTTTCTTT	CASSPRQPNTEAFF
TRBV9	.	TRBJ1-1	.	TGTGCCAGCAGCGTAGTGGCAGGGGAGCCTGAAGCTTTCTTT	CASSVVAGEPEAFF
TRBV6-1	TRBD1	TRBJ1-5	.	TGTGCCAGCATAGACAGGGATGTCAATCAGCCCCAGCATTTT	CASIDRDVNQPQHF